This T cell receptor (beta chain) stems from a study of neurological immune-mediated disorders. With 10-nucleotide random UMIs included, cDNA was synthesized by 5'RACE. Every sequencing run generated in excess of 170 million TCR-beta sequences. These sequences covered 15-18 subjects. One entry per CDR3 protein, called by TCRdb with MiXCR from the 5' RACE reads. Of some 53,000 distinct CDR3 sequences in the sample, over 15% were seen once. This clonotype was counted ten times or more. The sequencing sample was made of PBMCs. The clonotype comes from a man aged 55 to 70 in good health.

The CDR3 DNA sequence: TGCGCCAGCAGCTTCGCACCGGGACAAGACAATGAGCAGTTCTTC. Protein sequence: CASSFAPGQDNEQFF. The chain joins TRBV5-1 to TRBJ2-1; the D gene is possibly TRBD1 (6 bases). V was pared by 2 bases and J by 5 bases, with 14 bases between. Germline V gene lookup returns CDR1 SGHRS and CDR2 YFSETQ. The CDR3 has 15 residues.